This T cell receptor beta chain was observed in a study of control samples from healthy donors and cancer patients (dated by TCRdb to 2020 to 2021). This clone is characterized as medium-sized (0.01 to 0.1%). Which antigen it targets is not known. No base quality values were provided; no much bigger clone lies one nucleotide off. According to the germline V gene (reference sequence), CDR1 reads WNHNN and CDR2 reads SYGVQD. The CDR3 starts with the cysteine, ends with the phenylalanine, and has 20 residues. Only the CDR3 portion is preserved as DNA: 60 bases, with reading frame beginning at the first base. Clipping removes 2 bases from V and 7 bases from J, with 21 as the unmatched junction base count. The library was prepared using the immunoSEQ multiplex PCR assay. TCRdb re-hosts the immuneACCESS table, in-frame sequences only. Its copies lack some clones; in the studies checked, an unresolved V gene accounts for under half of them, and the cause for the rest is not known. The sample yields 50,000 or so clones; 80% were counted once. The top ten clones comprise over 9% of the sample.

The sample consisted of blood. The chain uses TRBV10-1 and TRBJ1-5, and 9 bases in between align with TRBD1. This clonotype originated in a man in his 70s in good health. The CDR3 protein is CASSEPMESVRGQGKQPQHF. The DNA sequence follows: TGCGCCAGCAGTGAGCCCATGGAGAGTGTACGGGGACAGGGTAAACAGCCCCAGCATTTT.